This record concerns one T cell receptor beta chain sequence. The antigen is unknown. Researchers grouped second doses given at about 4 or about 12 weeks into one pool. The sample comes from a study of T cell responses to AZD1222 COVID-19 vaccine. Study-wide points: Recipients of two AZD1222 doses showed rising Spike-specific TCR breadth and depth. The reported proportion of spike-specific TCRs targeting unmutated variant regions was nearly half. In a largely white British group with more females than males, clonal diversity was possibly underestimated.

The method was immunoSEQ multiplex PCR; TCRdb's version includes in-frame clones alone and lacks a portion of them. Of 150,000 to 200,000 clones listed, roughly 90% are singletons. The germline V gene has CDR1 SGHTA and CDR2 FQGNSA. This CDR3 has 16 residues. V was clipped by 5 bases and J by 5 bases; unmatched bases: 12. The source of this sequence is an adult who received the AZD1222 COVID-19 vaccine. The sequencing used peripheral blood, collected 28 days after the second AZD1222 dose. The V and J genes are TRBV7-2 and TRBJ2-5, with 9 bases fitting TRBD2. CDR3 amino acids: CASSRSGGNRFETQYF. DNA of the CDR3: TGTGCCAGCAGCAGGAGCGGGGGGAACCGGTTTGAGACCCAGTACTTC.